This is a list of T cell receptor beta chains from one sample in a study of Graves' ophthalmopathy and Graves' hyperthyroidism. TCRdb redid the calling of the multiplex PCR reads with MiXCR, one entry per CDR3 protein. The data contain 400,000 to 450,000 distinct CDR3 sequences, about 21% of them singletons. Sequencing was carried out using peripheral blood. The receptors here all came from a woman under 30 with stable Graves' hyperthyroidism. Each CDR3 is given with its conserved first and last residue. The D gene is left open where the match is weak. Clone size, where shown, is once, few, many, or a class for clones that have expanded.

V	J	size	D	CDR3	DNA
TRBV6-1	TRBJ1-1	.	.	CASGRGGRNTEAFF	TGTGCCAGCGGCCGGGGAGGGAGGAACACTGAAGCTTTCTTT
TRBV11-2	TRBJ2-7	many	TRBD1	CASSIPLTGSYEQYF	TGTGCCAGCAGCATCCCGTTGACAGGGAGCTACGAGCAGTACTTC
TRBV6-5	TRBJ2-7	many	TRBD2	CASRQGTSGAYEQYF	TGTGCCAGCAGACAAGGGACTAGCGGGGCCTACGAGCAGTACTTC
TRBV24-1	TRBJ1-6	many	.	CATSERTPNSPLHF	TGTGCCACCAGTGAACGGACGCCCAATTCACCCCTCCACTTT
TRBV12-3/TRBV12-4	TRBJ1-1	.	.	CASSGTIGSIHENTEAFF	TGTGCCAGCAGTGGGACAATCGGGTCGATCCATGAGAACACTGAAGCTTTCTTT
TRBV6-5	TRBJ1-2	many	TRBD1	CASNWDRGDGYTF	TGTGCCAGCAATTGGGACAGGGGGGATGGCTACACCTTC
TRBV6-2/TRBV6-3	TRBJ2-2	many	.	CASSDQRDTGELFF	TGTGCCAGCAGTGACCAAAGGGACACCGGGGAGCTGTTTTTT
TRBV28	TRBJ2-4	many	.	CASRPDGVAKNIQYF	TGTGCCAGCAGGCCAGATGGGGTAGCCAAAAACATTCAGTACTTC
TRBV29-1	TRBJ1-1	many	.	CSVEVRGARTTEAFF	TGCAGCGTTGAAGTCCGGGGGGCGCGTACCACTGAAGCTTTCTTT
TRBV5-6	TRBJ2-7	few	.	CASSPAPSGTTGEQYF	TGTGCCAGCAGCCCCGCTCCCAGCGGGACAACTGGGGAGCAGTACTTC